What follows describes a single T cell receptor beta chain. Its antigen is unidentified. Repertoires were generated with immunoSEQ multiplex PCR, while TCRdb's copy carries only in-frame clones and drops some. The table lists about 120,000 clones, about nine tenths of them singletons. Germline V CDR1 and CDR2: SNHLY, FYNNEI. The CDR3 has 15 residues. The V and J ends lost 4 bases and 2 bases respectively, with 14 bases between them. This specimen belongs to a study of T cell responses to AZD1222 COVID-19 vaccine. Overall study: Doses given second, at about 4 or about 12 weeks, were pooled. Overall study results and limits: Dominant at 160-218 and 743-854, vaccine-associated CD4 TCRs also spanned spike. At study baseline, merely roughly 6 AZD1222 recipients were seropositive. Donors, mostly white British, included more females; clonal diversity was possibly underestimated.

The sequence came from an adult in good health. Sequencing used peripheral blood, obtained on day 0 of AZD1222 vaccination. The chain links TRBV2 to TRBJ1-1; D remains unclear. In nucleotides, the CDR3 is TGTGCCAGCAGTGCCCCCGCAGGAGCCAACACTGAAGCTTTCTTT. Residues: CASSAPAGANTEAFF. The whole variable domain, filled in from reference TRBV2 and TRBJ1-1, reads EPEVTQTPSHQVTQMGQEVILRCVPISNHLYFYWYRQILGQKVEFLVSFYNNEISEKSEIFDDQFSVERPDGSNFTLKIRSTKLEDSAMYFCASSAPAGANTEAFFGQGTRLTVV.